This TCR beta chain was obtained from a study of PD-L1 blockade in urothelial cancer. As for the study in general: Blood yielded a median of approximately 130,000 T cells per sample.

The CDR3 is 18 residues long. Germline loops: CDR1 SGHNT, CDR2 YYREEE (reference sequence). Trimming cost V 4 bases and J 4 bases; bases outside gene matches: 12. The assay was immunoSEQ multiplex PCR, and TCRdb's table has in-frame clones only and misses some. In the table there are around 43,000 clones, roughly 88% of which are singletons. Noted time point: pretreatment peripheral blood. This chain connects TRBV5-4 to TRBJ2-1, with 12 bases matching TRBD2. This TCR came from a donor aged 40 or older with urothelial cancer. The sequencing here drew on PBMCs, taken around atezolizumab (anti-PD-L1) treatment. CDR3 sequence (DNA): TGTGCCAGCAGCCAGGGACTAGCGGGCGCGGTAGGGTACAATGAGCAGTTCTTC. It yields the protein CASSQGLAGAVGYNEQFF.